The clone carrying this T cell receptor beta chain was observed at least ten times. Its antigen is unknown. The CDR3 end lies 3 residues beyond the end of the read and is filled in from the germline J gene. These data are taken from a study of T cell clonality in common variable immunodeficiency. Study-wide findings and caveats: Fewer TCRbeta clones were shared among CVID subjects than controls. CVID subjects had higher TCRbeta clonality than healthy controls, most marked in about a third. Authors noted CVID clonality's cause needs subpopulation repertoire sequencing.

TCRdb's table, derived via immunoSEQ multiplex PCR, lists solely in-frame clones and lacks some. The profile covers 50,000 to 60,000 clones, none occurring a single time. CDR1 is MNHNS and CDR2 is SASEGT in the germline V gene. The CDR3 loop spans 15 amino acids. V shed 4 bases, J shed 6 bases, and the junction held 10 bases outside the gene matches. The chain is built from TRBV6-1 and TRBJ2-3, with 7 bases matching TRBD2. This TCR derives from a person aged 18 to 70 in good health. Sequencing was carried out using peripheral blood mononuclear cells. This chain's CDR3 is CASSGRRRGGDTQYF. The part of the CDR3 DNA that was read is TGTGCCAGCAGTGGCCGGAGGAGGGGAGGGGATACG.